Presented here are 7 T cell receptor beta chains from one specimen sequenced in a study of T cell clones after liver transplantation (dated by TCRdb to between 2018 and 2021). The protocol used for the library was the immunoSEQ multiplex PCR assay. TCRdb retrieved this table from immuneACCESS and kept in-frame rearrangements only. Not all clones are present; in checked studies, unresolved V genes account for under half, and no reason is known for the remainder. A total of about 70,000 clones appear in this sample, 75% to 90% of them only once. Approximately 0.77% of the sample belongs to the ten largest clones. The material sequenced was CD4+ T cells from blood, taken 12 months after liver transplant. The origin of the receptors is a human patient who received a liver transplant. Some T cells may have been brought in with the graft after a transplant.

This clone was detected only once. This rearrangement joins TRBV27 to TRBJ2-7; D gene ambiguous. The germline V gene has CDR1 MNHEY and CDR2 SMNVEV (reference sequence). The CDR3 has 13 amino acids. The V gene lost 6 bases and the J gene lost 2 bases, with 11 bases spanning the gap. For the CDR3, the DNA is TGTGCCAGCAGCCTGAAGGCGCCCTACGAGCAGTACTTC. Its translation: CASSLKAPYEQYF.

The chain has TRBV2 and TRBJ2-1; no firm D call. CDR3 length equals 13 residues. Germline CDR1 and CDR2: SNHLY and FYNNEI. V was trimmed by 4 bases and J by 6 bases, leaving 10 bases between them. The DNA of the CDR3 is TGTGCCAGCAGTGTAGTCATAGTCAATGAGCAGTTCTTC. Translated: CASSVVIVNEQFF.

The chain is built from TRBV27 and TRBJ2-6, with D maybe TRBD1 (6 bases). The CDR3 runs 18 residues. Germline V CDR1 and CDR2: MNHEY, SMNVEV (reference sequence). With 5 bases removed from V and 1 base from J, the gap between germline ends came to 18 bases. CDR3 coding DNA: TGTGCCAGCAGTCTCCGACAGGCCACTTCGTCTGGGGCCAACGTCCTGACTTTC. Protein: CASSLRQATSSGANVLTF. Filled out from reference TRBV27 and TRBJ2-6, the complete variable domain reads EAQVTQNPRYLITVTGKKLTVTCSQNMNHEYMSWYRQDPGLGLRQIYYSMNVEVTDKGDVPEGYKVSRKEKRNFPLILESPSPNQTSLYFCASSLRQATSSGANVLTFGAGSRLTVL.

Here the CDR3 reads CASSYSGTRGTQYF. CDR3 nucleotides: TGTGCCAGCAGTTACTCCGGGACGCGTGGTACGCAGTATTTT. This chain connects TRBV6-5 to TRBJ2-3; D might be TRBD1 or TRBD2, each matching 5 bases. The CDR3 is made up of 14 amino acids. V lost 0 bases to trimming and J lost 8 bases, with 12 bases between them. Germline-derived CDR1 and CDR2 are MNHEY and SVGAGI.

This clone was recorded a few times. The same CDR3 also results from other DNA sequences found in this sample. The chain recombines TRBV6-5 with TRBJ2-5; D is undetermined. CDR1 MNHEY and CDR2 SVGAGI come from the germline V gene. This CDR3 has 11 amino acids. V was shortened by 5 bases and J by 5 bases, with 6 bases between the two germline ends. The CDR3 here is CASSRQETQYF. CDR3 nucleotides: TGTGCCAGCAGTAGGCAGGAGACCCAGTACTTC.

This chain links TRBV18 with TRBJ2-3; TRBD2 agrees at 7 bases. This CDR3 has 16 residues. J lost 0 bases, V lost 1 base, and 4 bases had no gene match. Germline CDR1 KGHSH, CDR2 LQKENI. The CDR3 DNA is TGTGCCAGCTCACCACGGCTAGCGGCTAGCACAGATACGCAGTATTTT. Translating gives CASSPRLAASTDTQYF. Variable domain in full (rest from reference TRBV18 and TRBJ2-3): NAGVMQNPRHLVRRRGQEARLRCSPMKGHSHVYWYRQLPEEGLKFMVYLQKENIIDESGMPKERFSAEFPKEGPSILRIQQVVRGDSAAYFCASSPRLAASTDTQYFGPGTRLTVL.

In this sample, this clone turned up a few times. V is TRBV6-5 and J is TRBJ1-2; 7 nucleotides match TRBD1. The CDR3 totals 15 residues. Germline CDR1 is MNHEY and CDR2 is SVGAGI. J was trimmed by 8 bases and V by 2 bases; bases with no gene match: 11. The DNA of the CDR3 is TGTGCCAGCAGTTACCCTACAGGGGAATCGAAGGGCTACACCTTC. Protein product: CASSYPTGESKGYTF.